A single sample is the source of the 5 T cell receptor beta chains below, sequenced in a study of T cells in Graves' hyperthyroidism and ophthalmopathy (dated by TCRdb to about 2019). Library construction relied on multiplex PCR. Data came from an Illumina HiSeq 2000. The TCR beta CDR3 regions were amplified from the RNA transcripts. The TCR CDR3 was subjected to a first round of RT-PCR using the HTBI primer set and the Qiagen OneStep RT-PCR kit. Through fastp at Q25 and MiXCR, TCRdb rebuilt clones from the public reads, retaining in-frame beta chains. Rows with one shared CDR3 protein collapse into an entry with the most common genes and DNA. This sample lists roughly 740,000 distinct CDR3 sequences; about a sixth were detected once. Around 7.7% of the sample is held by the ten biggest clonotypes. The source material was blood. The origin of the receptors is a man aged 18 to 30 with Graves' hyperthyroidism.

This clonotype was seen more than once but under ten times. The V call is TRBV5-1, the J call TRBJ2-1, with D possibly matching TRBD2 (7 bases). This CDR3 is 14 amino acids long. The germline V gene encodes CDR1 SGHRS and CDR2 YFSETQ. The V gene lost 2 bases and the J gene lost 8 bases, with 14 bases spanning the gap. DNA of the CDR3: TGCGCCAGCAGCTTAGGGGGGGCGCAGGATGAGCAGTTCTTC. It yields the protein CASSLGGAQDEQFF.

This clonotype was picked up many times. The chain links TRBV2 to TRBJ2-5, with unresolved D. The CDR3 has 10 residues. V was pared by 7 bases and J by 7 bases, with 7 bases between. The germline V gene encodes CDR1 SNHLY and CDR2 FYNNEI. The CDR3 sequence is CASTSGTQYF. The CDR3 DNA reads as TGTGCCAGCACTTCCGGGACCCAGTACTTC.

This clonotype has ten or more counts. V gene TRBV28 combines with J gene TRBJ2-7; a possible D gene is TRBD2 (6 bases). Germline V CDR1 and CDR2: MDHEN, SYDVKM. V was shortened by 6 bases and J by 3 bases, with 18 bases between the two germline ends. The CDR3 is 15 residues long. The CDR3 sequence is CASRGLAGYFYEQYF. The CDR3 nucleotides read TGTGCCAGCAGGGGGCTGGCGGGATATTTCTACGAGCAGTACTTC.

The CDR3 sequence: CASSSPLGPSAKNIQYF. Written as DNA, the CDR3 is TGTGCCAGCAGTTCACCGTTGGGACCCTCGGCCAAAAACATTCAGTACTTC. The chain combines TRBV28 with TRBJ2-4; the D call may be TRBD1 or TRBD2 (5 bases each). Germline V gene sequence: CDR1 MDHEN, CDR2 SYDVKM. V dropped 4 bases and J dropped 1 base, with 17 bases sitting between them. This CDR3 has 17 amino acids. Filled out from reference TRBV28 and TRBJ2-4, the complete variable domain reads DVKVTQSSRYLVKRTGEKVFLECVQDMDHENMFWYRQDPGLGLRLIYFSYDVKMKEKGDIPEGYSVSREKKERFSLILESASTNQTSMYLCASSSPLGPSAKNIQYFGAGTRLSVL.

In this sample, this clonotype turned up a few times. The chain combines TRBV11-2 with TRBJ1-2, with no clear D. Germline V gene lookup returns CDR1 SGHAT and CDR2 FQNNGV. V was trimmed by 0 bases and J by 3 bases, leaving 5 bases between them. CDR3 length equals 13 residues. The CDR3 protein is CASSLEQHYGYTF. The CDR3 DNA sequence: TGTGCCAGCAGCTTAGAACAGCACTATGGCTACACCTTC.